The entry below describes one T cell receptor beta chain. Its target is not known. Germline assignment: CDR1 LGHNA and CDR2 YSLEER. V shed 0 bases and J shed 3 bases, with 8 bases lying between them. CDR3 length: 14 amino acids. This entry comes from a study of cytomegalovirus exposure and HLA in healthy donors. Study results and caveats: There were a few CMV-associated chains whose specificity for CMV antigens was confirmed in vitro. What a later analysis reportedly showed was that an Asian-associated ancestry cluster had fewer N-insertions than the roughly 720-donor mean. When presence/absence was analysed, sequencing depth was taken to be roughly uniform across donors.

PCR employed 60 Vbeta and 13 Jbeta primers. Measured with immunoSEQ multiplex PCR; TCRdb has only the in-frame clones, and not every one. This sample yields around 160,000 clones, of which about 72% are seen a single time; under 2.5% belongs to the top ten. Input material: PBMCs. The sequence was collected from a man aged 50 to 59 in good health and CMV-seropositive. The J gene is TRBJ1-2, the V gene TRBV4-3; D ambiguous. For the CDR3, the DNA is TGCGCCAGCAGCCAAGATAGAGACTACTATGGCTACACCTTC. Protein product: CASSQDRDYYGYTF.